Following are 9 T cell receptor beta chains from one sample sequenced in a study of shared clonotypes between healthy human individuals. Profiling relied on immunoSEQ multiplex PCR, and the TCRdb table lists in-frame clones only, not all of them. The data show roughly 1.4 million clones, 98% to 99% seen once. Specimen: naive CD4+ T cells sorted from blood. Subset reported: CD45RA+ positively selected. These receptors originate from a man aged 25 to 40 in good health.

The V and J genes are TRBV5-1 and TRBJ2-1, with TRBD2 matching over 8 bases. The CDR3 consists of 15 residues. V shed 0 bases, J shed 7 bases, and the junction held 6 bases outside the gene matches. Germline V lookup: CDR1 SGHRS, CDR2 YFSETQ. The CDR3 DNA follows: TGCGCCAGCAGCTTGGCCGGGAGGGCCCTGAATGAGCAGTTCTTC. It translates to CASSLAGRALNEQFF.

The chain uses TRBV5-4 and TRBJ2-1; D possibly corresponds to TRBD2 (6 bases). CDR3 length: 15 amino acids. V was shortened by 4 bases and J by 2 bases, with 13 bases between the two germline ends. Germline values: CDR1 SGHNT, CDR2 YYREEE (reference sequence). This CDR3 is CASSPTGSTYNEQFF. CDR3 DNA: TGTGCCAGCAGCCCAACCGGGAGTACCTACAATGAGCAGTTCTTC.

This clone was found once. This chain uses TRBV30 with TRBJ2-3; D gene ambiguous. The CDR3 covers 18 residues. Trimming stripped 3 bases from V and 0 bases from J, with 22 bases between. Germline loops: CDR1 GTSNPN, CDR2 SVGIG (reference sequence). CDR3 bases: TGTGCCTGGAGGGAGAGCCCCTTCGGGCGAGACAGCACAGATACGCAGTATTTT. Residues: CAWRESPFGRDSTDTQYF. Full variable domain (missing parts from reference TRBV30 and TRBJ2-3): SQTIHQWPATLVQPVGSPLSLECTVEGTSNPNLYWYRQAAGRGLQLLFYSVGIGQISSEVPQNLSASRPQDRQFILSSKKLLLSDSGFYLCAWRESPFGRDSTDTQYFGPGTRLTVL.

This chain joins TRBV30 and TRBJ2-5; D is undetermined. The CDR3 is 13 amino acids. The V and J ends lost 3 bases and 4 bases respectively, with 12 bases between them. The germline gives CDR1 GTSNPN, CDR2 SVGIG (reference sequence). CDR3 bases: TGTGCCTGGAGCTTTGGGGTGGGAGAGACCCAGTACTTC. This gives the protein CAWSFGVGETQYF.

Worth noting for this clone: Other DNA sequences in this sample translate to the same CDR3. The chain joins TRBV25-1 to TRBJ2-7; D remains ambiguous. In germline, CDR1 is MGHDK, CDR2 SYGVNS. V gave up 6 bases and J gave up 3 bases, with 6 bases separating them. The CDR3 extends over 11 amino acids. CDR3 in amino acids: CASSSLYEQYF. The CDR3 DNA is TGTGCCAGCAGCTCCCTCTACGAGCAGTACTTC.

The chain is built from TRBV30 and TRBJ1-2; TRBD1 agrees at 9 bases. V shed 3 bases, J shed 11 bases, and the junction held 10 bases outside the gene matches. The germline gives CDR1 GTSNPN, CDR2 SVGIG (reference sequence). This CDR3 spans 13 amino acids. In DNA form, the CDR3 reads TGTGCCTGGAGCGCGCGGGGACAGGGAGTTTACACCTTC. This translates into CAWSARGQGVYTF.

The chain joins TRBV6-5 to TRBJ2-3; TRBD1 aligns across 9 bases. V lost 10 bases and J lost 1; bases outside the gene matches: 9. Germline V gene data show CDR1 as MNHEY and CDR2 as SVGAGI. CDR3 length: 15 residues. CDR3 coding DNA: TGTGCCATCGCCAGTTGGGACAGGGGCACAGATACGCAGTATTTT. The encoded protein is CAIASWDRGTDTQYF.

CDR3 region: CASTGDSSSYNEQFF. As DNA, the CDR3 is TGCGCCAGCACCGGGGATTCGAGCTCCTACAATGAGCAGTTCTTC. This chain links TRBV5-1 with TRBJ2-1, with a possible D match to TRBD2 (5 bases). The CDR3 loop spans 15 amino acids. V was trimmed by 6 bases and J by 0 bases, leaving 13 bases between them. The germline CDR1 and CDR2 sequences are SGHRS and YFSETQ.

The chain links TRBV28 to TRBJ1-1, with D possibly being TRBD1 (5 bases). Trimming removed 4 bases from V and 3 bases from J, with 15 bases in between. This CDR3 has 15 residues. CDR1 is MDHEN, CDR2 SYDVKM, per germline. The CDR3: CASSSPGAEYTEAFF. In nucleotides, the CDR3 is TGTGCCAGCAGTTCCCCCGGGGCGGAATACACTGAAGCTTTCTTT.